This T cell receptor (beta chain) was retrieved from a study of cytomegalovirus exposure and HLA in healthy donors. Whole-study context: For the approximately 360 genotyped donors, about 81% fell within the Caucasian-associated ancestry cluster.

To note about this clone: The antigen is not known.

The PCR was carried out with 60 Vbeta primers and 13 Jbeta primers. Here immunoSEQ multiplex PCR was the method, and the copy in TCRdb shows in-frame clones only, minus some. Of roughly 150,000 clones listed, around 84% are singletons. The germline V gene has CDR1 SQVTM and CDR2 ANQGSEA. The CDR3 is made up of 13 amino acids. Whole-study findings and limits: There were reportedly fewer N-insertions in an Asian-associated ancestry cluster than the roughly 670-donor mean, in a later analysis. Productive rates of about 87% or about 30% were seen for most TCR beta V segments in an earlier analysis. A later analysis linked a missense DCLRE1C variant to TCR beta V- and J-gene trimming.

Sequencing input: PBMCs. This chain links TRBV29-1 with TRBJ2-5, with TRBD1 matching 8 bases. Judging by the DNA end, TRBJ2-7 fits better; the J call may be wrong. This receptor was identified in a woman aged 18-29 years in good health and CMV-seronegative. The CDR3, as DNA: TGCAGCGTTGGTGGGACAGGATCGGCCGAGCAGTACTTC. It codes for CSVGGTGSAEQYF.